These 7 T cell receptor beta chains originate from one sample sequenced in a study of a mutant IDH1 vaccine in newly diagnosed glioma (dated by TCRdb to about 2021). Preparation of the library involved the immunoSEQ multiplex PCR assay. Drawn from immuneACCESS, this table holds only the in-frame rearrangements with V and J called that TCRdb kept. Clones are partly lost; checked studies trace under half to an unresolved V gene and leave the rest unexplained. Across this sample there are tens of thousands of clones, with 70% to 90% seen only once. Approximately 2% of the sample is taken by the ten largest. The sample's time point, from its label and the paper: week 35, safety follow-up. Each vaccine dose was 300 ug of a 20-mer mutant IDH1 peptide in Montanide, given subcutaneously with topical imiquimod. Their cognate antigens are unknown. The material sequenced was PBMCs, taken from a glioma patient whose treatment included an IDH1 peptide vaccine. These receptors were taken from a young man with glioma.

V and J are TRBV28 and TRBJ1-2; possible D gene TRBD1, 6 bases. The germline V and J ends were trimmed by 6 bases and 11 bases, with 28 bases remaining between them. The CDR3 is 16 amino acids. Germline V gene lookup returns CDR1 MDHEN and CDR2 SYDVKM. The CDR3 DNA follows: TGTGCCAGCAGATTGAGGGGGATGAGAGAATCACGGGCATACACCTTC. Its protein is CASRLRGMRESRAYTF.

The genes are TRBV28 and TRBJ1-3; perhaps TRBD1 as D (5 bases). V shed 2 bases and J shed 1 base, with 12 bases lying between them. This CDR3 spans 16 amino acids. Germline V CDR1 and CDR2: MDHEN, SYDVKM. The CDR3 reads CASSLGAGRSGNTIYF. In nucleotides, the CDR3 is TGTGCCAGCAGTTTAGGGGCAGGGAGGTCTGGAAACACCATATATTTT.

The CDR3 is CAWSVSGGSDEQYF. CDR3 DNA sequence: TGTGCCTGGAGTGTATCCGGGGGATCGGACGAGCAGTACTTC. The V and J genes are TRBV30 and TRBJ2-7; D is possibly TRBD2 (6 bases). Germline V gene sequence: CDR1 GTSNPN, CDR2 SVGIG (reference sequence). CDR3 size: 14 residues. Trimming took off 0 bases at V and 5 bases at J, with 14 bases between the two ends.

V gene TRBV28 combines with J gene TRBJ2-7, with TRBD1 matching 7 bases. CDR1 is MDHEN, CDR2 SYDVKM, per germline. The J segment lost 0 bases and the V segment lost 6 bases, leaving 5 bases of the junction unmatched. There are 14 residues in the CDR3. CDR3: CASRVTGSSYEQYF. Here the CDR3 DNA reads TGTGCCAGCAGAGTGACAGGGAGCTCCTACGAGCAGTACTTC. Together with reference TRBV28 and TRBJ2-7, the CDR3 gives the full variable domain: DVKVTQSSRYLVKRTGEKVFLECVQDMDHENMFWYRQDPGLGLRLIYFSYDVKMKEKGDIPEGYSVSREKKERFSLILESASTNQTSMYLCASRVTGSSYEQYFGPGTRLTVT.

The chain employs TRBV15 and TRBJ2-1; 10 nucleotides line up with TRBD2. The CDR3 spans 16 residues. V was pared by 5 bases and J by 7 bases, with 11 bases of the junction left unmatched. Germline V lookup: CDR1 LNHNV, CDR2 YYDKDF (reference sequence). The CDR3 coding sequence is TGTGCCACCAGCTTAGTGCTACTAGCGGGATATAATGAGCAGTTCTTC. Protein sequence: CATSLVLLAGYNEQFF.

This rearrangement joins TRBV15 to TRBJ2-7, with D uncertain. The CDR3 is made up of 15 amino acids. Germline CDR1 is LNHNV and CDR2 is YYDKDF (reference sequence). The V end was cut by 0 bases, the J end by 4 bases, with 13 bases between. As DNA, the CDR3 is TGTGCCACCAGCAGAGATGGCGACGCTCTTTACGAGCAGTACTTC. Its translation is CATSRDGDALYEQYF.

V and J are TRBV11-1 and TRBJ1-1; unclear D gene. The CDR3 totals 13 residues. V lost 1 base and J lost 0, with 3 bases in between. CDR1 is SGHAT, CDR2 FQDESV, per germline (reference sequence). The CDR3 region has the DNA TGTGCCAGCAGCTTAGATATGAACACTGAAGCTTTCTTT. Its translation is CASSLDMNTEAFF. Variable domain in full (rest from reference TRBV11-1 and TRBJ1-1): EAEVAQSPRYKITEKSQAVAFWCDPISGHATLYWYRQILGQGPELLVQFQDESVVDDSQLPKDRFSAERLKGVDSTLKIQPAELGDSAMYLCASSLDMNTEAFFGQGTRLTVV.